This T cell receptor (beta chain) was identified during a study of blood T cell repertoires in COVID-19. Clones were sequenced by immunoSEQ multiplex PCR, and TCRdb holds only the in-frame ones, with some missing. The sample includes fewer than 400,000 clones, roughly 85% of them seen just once. The CDR3 is 18 amino acids. Germline V gene data show CDR1 as GTSNPN and CDR2 as SVGIG (reference sequence). Trimming pared 2 bases from V and 8 bases from J, leaving 27 bases between. The clonotype comes from a young woman who had been exposed to COVID-19. The chain is built from TRBV30 and TRBJ1-4; possible D gene TRBD1, 5 bases. The sequencing sample was made of PBMCs or T cells enriched from blood (not recorded which). This CDR3 is CAWSSGHTGVGVMEKLFF. The CDR3 nucleotides are TGTGCCTGGAGTTCCGGACATACGGGTGTAGGAGTTATGGAAAAACTGTTTTTT.